This is a list of T cell receptor beta chains from one sample in a study of metastatic and nonmetastatic thyroid tumors. TCRdb re-clonotyped the PCR reads through MiXCR. The data contain more than 70,000 clones, around 7.8% of them singletons. Specimen: blood. The receptor set was obtained from a female donor with papillary thyroid cancer or a benign thyroid nodule (not recorded which). Some clones in this sample may be carry-over from other donors' samples. The CDR3 runs from the conserved cysteine through the conserved F or W. The D gene is left open where the match is weak. Some rows mark clone size as missing; the rest say once, few, many or name a class of expanded clone.

size: many
D: NA
V: TRBV6-4
J: TRBJ2-2
DNA: TGTGCCAGCAGTGACTCGGAGGAAACCGGGGAGCTGTTTTTT
CDR3: CASSDSEETGELFF

size: many
D: NA
V: TRBV12-3/TRBV12-4
J: TRBJ1-2
DNA: TGTGCCAGCAGTTTAGCGCTCAGGGGAATGGGAGGCTACACCTTC
CDR3: CASSLALRGMGGYTF

size: many
D: NA
V: TRBV5-1
J: TRBJ1-6
DNA: TGCGCCAGCAGCCGAGACAGGATTAATTCACCCCTCCACTTT
CDR3: CASSRDRINSPLHF

size: NA
D: NA
V: TRBV30
J: TRBJ1-6
DNA: TGTGCCTGGAGTGTACATCCCGATAATTCACCCCTCCACTTT
CDR3: CAWSVHPDNSPLHF

size: NA
D: NA
V: TRBV6-1
J: TRBJ1-5
DNA: TGTGCCAGCAGTGGCCCGGGACAATCCGATAGCAATCAGCCCCAGCATTTT
CDR3: CASSGPGQSDSNQPQHF

size: few
D: NA
V: TRBV6-5
J: TRBJ1-2
DNA: TGTGCCAGCAGTTACTCCCGGTTCAGTAGATACTATGGCTACACCTTC
CDR3: CASSYSRFSRYYGYTF

size: many
D: TRBD1
V: TRBV6-1
J: TRBJ2-5
DNA: TGTGCCAGCAGAGCCGGGACAGGGGAAGAGACCCAGTACTTC
CDR3: CASRAGTGEETQYF

size: many
D: NA
V: TRBV12-3/TRBV12-4
J: TRBJ1-3
DNA: TGTGCCAGCACTATCACAGGGAACGGAAACACCATATATTTT
CDR3: CASTITGNGNTIYF

size: many
D: TRBD2
V: TRBV7-6
J: TRBJ2-3
DNA: TGTGCCAGCAGCGTCCCACGGGGGGGGGAAAGAAGCACAGATACGCAGTATTTT
CDR3: CASSVPRGGERSTDTQYF

size: few
D: NA
V: TRBV28
J: TRBJ2-5
DNA: TGTGCCAGCAGTCCCTCGACAGAGCGAGAGACCCAGTACTTC
CDR3: CASSPSTERETQYF

size: many
D: NA
V: TRBV12-3/TRBV12-4
J: TRBJ1-4
DNA: TGTGCCAGCAGTTTCCATCCCCCTAATGAAAAACTGTTTTTT
CDR3: CASSFHPPNEKLFF

size: many
D: NA
V: TRBV10-3
J: TRBJ2-3
DNA: TGTGCCATCAGTGGGTCAATCGGGGATACGCAGTATTTT
CDR3: CAISGSIGDTQYF

size: many
D: NA
V: TRBV6-1
J: TRBJ1-1
DNA: TGTGCCAGCAGTCCCTATTTCAGGGCCTCGAACACTGAAGCTTTCTTT
CDR3: CASSPYFRASNTEAFF

size: many
D: NA
V: TRBV10-3
J: TRBJ2-7
DNA: TGTGCCATCAGTTCCTCTTCCGGGACAAAGTACGAGCAGTACTTC
CDR3: CAISSSSGTKYEQYF

size: few
D: TRBD1
V: TRBV6-2/TRBV6-3
J: TRBJ1-5
DNA: TGTGCCAGCAGTTACTCGAGGGGGCACCTCACCCAGCATTTT
CDR3: CASSYSRGHLTQHF

size: many
D: NA
V: TRBV19
J: TRBJ2-2
DNA: TGTGCCAGTAGTCCCCCTGGAGGGGGTGGAACCGGGGAGCTGTTTTTT
CDR3: CASSPPGGGGTGELFF

size: NA
D: TRBD1
V: TRBV6-1
J: TRBJ1-2
DNA: TGTGCCAGCAGGGCAGGGGGATTCTACGGCTACACATTC
CDR3: CASRAGGFYGYTF

size: many
D: TRBD2
V: TRBV5-1
J: TRBJ2-5
DNA: TGCGCCAGCAGCTTGGAGCCTAGCGGGGGGAACCAAGAGACCCAGTACTTC
CDR3: CASSLEPSGGNQETQYF

size: NA
D: TRBD1
V: TRBV6-1
J: TRBJ1-1
DNA: TGTGCCAGCAGCAGGGGGATTGAGAACACTGAAGCTTTCTTT
CDR3: CASSRGIENTEAFF

size: many
D: NA
V: TRBV5-1
J: TRBJ2-5
DNA: TGCGCCAGCAGCTTTGACAGCTCCCAAGAGACCCAGTACTTC
CDR3: CASSFDSSQETQYF

size: many
D: NA
V: TRBV20-1
J: TRBJ1-1
DNA: TGCAGTGCTAGACCTCGGACACTGAACACTGAAGCTTTCTTT
CDR3: CSARPRTLNTEAFF